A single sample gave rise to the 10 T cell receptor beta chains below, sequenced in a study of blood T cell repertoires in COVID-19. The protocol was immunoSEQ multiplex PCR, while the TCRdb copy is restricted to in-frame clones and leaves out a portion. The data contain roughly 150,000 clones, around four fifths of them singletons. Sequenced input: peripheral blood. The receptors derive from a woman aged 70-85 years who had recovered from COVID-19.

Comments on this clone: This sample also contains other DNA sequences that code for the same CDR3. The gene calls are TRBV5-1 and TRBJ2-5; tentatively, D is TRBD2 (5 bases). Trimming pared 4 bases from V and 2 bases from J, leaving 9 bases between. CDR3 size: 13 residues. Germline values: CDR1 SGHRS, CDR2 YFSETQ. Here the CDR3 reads CASSPRGQETQYF. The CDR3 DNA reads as TGCGCCAGCAGCCCCCGGGGACAAGAGACCCAGTACTTC.

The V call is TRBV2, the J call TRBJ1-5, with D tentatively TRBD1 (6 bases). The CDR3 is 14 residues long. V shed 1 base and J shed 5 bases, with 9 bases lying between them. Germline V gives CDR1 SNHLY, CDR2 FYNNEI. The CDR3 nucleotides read TGTGCCAGCAGTGAAGGGACAGATTATCAGCCCCAGCATTTT. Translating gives CASSEGTDYQPQHF.

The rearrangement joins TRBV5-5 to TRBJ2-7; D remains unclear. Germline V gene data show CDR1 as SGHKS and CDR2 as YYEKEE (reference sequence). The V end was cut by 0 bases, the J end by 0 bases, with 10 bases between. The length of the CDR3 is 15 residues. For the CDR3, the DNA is TGTGCCAGCAGCTTGGTCGGGTTGATCTCCTACGAGCAGTACTTC. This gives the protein CASSLVGLISYEQYF.

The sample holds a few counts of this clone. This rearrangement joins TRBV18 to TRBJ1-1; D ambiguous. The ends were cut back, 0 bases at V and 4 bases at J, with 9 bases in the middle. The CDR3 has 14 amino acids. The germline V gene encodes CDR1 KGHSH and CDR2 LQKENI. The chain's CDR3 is CASSPPGGSTEAFF. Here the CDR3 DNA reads TGTGCCAGCTCACCACCGGGAGGGTCCACTGAAGCTTTCTTT. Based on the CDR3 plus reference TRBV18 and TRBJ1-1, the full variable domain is NAGVMQNPRHLVRRRGQEARLRCSPMKGHSHVYWYRQLPEEGLKFMVYLQKENIIDESGMPKERFSAEFPKEGPSILRIQQVVRGDSAAYFCASSPPGGSTEAFFGQGTRLTVV.

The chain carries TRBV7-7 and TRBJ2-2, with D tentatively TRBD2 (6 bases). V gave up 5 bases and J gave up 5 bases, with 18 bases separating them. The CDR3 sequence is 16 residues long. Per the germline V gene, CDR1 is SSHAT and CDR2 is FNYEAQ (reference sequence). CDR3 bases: TGTGCCAGCAGCCCCCACCCGGAGGGCCGAACCGGGGAGCTGTTTTTT. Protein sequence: CASSPHPEGRTGELFF.

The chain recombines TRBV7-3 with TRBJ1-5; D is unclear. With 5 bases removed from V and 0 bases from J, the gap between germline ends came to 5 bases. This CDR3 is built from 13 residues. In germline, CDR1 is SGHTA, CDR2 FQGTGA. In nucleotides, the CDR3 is TGTGCCAGCAGCCAGGATAGCAATCAGCCCCAGCATTTT. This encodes CASSQDSNQPQHF.

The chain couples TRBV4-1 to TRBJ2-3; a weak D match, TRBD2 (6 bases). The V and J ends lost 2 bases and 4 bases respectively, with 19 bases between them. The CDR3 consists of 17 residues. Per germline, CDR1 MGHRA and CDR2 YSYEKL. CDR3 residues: CASSQKAGTTGADTQYF. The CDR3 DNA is TGCGCCAGCAGCCAAAAGGCGGGGACCACGGGGGCAGATACGCAGTATTTT.

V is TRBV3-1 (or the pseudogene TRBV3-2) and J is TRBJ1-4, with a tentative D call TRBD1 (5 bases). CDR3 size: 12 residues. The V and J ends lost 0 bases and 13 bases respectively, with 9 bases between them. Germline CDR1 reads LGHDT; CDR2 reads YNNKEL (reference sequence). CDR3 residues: CASSQEVGGLFF. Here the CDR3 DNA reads TGTGCCAGCAGCCAAGAGGTGGGGGGACTGTTTTTT.

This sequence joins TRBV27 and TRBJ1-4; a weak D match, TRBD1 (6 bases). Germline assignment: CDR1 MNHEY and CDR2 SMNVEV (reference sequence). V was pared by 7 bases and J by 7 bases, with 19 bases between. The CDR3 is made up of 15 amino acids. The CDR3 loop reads CASTPSRQGFEKLFF. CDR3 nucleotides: TGTGCCAGCACCCCGTCTAGGCAGGGGTTTGAAAAACTGTTTTTT.

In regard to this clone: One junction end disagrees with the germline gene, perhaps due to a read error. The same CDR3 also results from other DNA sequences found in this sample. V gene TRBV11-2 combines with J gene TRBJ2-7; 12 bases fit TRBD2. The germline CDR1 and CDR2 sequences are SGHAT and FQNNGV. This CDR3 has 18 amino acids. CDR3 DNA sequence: TGTGCCAGTAGCTTAGGGCTAGCGGGGGGGCGGTCATCCTACGAGCAGTACTTC. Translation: CASSLGLAGGRSSYEQYF.